The 6 T cell receptor beta chains below all came from one sample that was sequenced in a study of cytomegalovirus exposure and HLA in healthy donors. The PCR ran on 60 Vbeta and 13 Jbeta primers. Sequencing was performed with immunoSEQ multiplex PCR; in TCRdb, only in-frame clones are kept and a portion is missing. This table has around 120,000 clones, roughly 80% appearing once. Sequenced input: PBMCs. Source of these receptors: a woman in her forties in good health and CMV-seronegative.

The rearrangement joins TRBV19 to TRBJ2-1, with TRBD2 identical over 7 bases. Germline values: CDR1 LNHDA, CDR2 SQIVND (reference sequence). This CDR3 comprises 17 residues. J gave up 2 bases and V 5 bases, and 12 bases lay outside the gene matches. DNA of the CDR3: TGTGCCAGTAGTCACCATAGTGGGGGGAGGGCCTACAATGAGCAGTTCTTC. It is translated as CASSHHSGGRAYNEQFF.

The rearrangement uses TRBV6-1 and TRBJ2-7, with 7 bases lining up with TRBD1. Germline V gene sequence: CDR1 MNHNS, CDR2 SASEGT. This CDR3 has 17 amino acids. After removal of 0 bases from V and 1 base from J, the junction contained 9 bases not matched to a gene. The CDR3 protein is CASSEAQSVTGSYEQYF. In nucleotides, the CDR3 is TGTGCCAGCAGTGAAGCCCAATCGGTGACAGGGTCCTACGAGCAGTACTTC.

This clone has more than one count but fewer than ten. V gene TRBV6-5 combines with J gene TRBJ1-1; a possible D gene is TRBD1 (5 bases). The germline V and J ends were trimmed by 7 bases and 3 bases, with 15 bases remaining between them. The CDR3 contains 14 residues. Germline CDR1 is MNHEY and CDR2 is SVGAGI. CDR3 bases: TGTGCCAGCAACCTTCAGGGCACGGACACTGAAGCTTTCTTT. It encodes CASNLQGTDTEAFF.

This chain joins TRBV5-1 and TRBJ2-3; 9 bases are a match to TRBD2. The germline gives CDR1 SGHRS, CDR2 YFSETQ. After removal of 0 bases from V and 1 base from J, the junction contained 9 bases not matched to a gene. This CDR3 has 18 amino acids. The CDR3 sequence is CASSLVGSGRGRTDTQYF. The CDR3 bases are TGCGCCAGCAGCTTGGTGGGTAGCGGGAGAGGACGCACAGATACGCAGTATTTT.

With respect to this clone: The junction shows a germline mismatch at one end, possibly a read error. This sequence joins TRBV7-9 and TRBJ2-7; D is possibly TRBD2 (6 bases). The CDR3 is made up of 12 amino acids. CDR1 and CDR2 (germline): SEHNR, FQNEAQ (reference sequence). The CDR3 protein is CSSRRDSYEQYF. The CDR3 coding sequence is TGTTCCAGCAGGCGGGACTCCTACGAGCAGTACTTC.

This clone has just one count. The chain employs TRBV5-4 and TRBJ1-5, with unresolved D. The CDR3 runs to 16 residues. V was cut by 1 base and J by 2 bases, with 13 bases left in between. Germline CDR1 SGHNT, CDR2 YYREEE (reference sequence). CDR3 nucleotides: TGTGCCAGCAGCTTGACTTCTCCCGGGGGCAATCAGCCCCAGCATTTT. Translation: CASSLTSPGGNQPQHF. The entire variable domain, with the rest obtained from reference TRBV5-4 and TRBJ1-5, is as follows: ETGVTQSPTHLIKTRGQQVTLRCSSQSGHNTVSWYQQALGQGPQFIFQYYREEENGRGNFPPRFSGLQFPNYSSELNVNALELDDSALYLCASSLTSPGGNQPQHFGDGTRLSIL.